This T cell receptor beta chain derives from a study of T cell repertoires in cytomegalovirus infection. Turning to the study itself: Both recently identified HLA-C-restricted and well-studied HLA-B-restricted CMV epitopes were used in the study.

Turning to this clonotype: The antigen is undetermined.

Germline-derived CDR1 and CDR2 are SGHVS and FQNEAQ. The CDR3 sequence is 15 residues long. Trimming stripped 1 base from V and 3 bases from J, with 12 bases between. TCRdb re-called the reads through MiXCR, storing one row per CDR3 protein. This sample has 700,000 to 950,000 distinct CDR3 sequences, with 32% found just once. The rearrangement joins TRBV7-8 to TRBJ1-1, with D possibly TRBD1 on 5 matching bases. The source was cultured CD8+ T cells from PBMCs, collected from culture after CMV antigen stimulation. The receptor was derived from a human donor in good health (CMV status not recorded). Some clones in this sample may be carry-over from other donors' samples. The CDR3 DNA sequence: TGTGCCAGCAGCTTAGGTCAGGGATGGGACACTGAAGCTTTCTTT. Its translation is CASSLGQGWDTEAFF.